This TCR beta chain was documented in a study of T-cell reconstitution after alpha-beta-depleted transplantation in children. General study findings and limits: Several patients had high TCRbeta diversity at day 60; it came from surviving recipient T cells and thymic progenitors. One year post-transplant, T-cell counts and diversity were largely derived from T cells produced anew. At around two months after transplant, the alpha-beta T cells were reportedly derived from several hundred expanded clones that came from non-depleted graft cells.

Worth noting for this clonotype: Its antigen is still unknown.

CDR3 length: 14 amino acids. V shed 5 bases and J shed 2 bases, with 13 bases lying between them. Unique molecular identifiers were used in preparing the TCRbeta library. Via MiXCR, TCRdb re-called the PCR reads, giving one row per CDR3 protein. This sample has 550,000 to 600,000 distinct CDR3 sequences, with under 25% found just once. This sequence was found in a boy younger than two who had a stem cell transplant for acute myeloid leukemia, so the T cells may come from the graft donor. V and J are TRBV12-3 or TRBV12-4 and TRBJ2-7, with unresolved D. The sequencing used PBMCs, mostly from graft donor cells, collected 360 days after TCRalphabeta/CD19-depleted stem cell transplant. This CDR3 is CASSLTQLAYEQYF. The CDR3 nucleotides read TGTGCCAGCAGTCTAACCCAGCTTGCCTACGAGCAGTACTTC.